This TCR beta chain was captured in a study of T cell repertoires and HLA-DP antigens. Study-level background: CD4+ T cells were cocultured with HeLa cells expressing HLA-DP. Average DNA input: approximately 240 ng for CD137+CD4+ sorts, around 1,200 ng pre-culture.

The germline V gene encodes CDR1 SGHNT and CDR2 YYREEE (reference sequence). Deletions cut 1 base from V and 1 base from J, with 9 bases between. The CDR3 has 14 amino acids. In the case of this clone: Its target is unknown.

Primers targeted 54 TRBV and 13 TRBJ segments. Deep-resolution sequencing targeted 150,000 to 250,000 T cell genomes in pre-culture CD4+ samples. Profiling relied on immunoSEQ multiplex PCR, and the TCRdb table lists in-frame clones only, not all of them. The top ten hold around 1.7% of the sample, which has approximately 100,000 clones, approximately 86% seen once. Sequences were obtained from CD4+ T cells from PBMCs. The V gene is TRBV5-4, the J gene TRBJ2-7, with D maybe TRBD1 (5 bases). The receptor's source is a man aged 45 to 65 in good health and CMV-seronegative. The CDR3 nucleotides read TGTGCCAGCAGCTTGAGGTCAGGGTCCTACGAGCAGTACTTC. Its protein is CASSLRSGSYEQYF.